This entry lists 24 T cell receptor beta chains sequenced from one sample in a study of blood T cells in healthy people across ages (dated by TCRdb to the mid-2010s). Libraries came from 5' RACE. The instrument was an Illumina HiSeq 2500. A second PCR of roughly 6 to 12 cycles was performed with a sample-barcoded 5' primer and a J-beta primer mix. The public reads were run again by TCRdb, first through fastp at Q25 and then through MiXCR, and only productive beta chains were kept. Rows with one shared CDR3 protein collapse into an entry with the most common genes and DNA. The sample table lists about 1.4 million distinct CDR3 sequences, 59% of them with a count of one. Clones ranked in the top ten supply about 6.7% of the sample. Source material: blood. All receptors come from a man younger than 35 in good health.

This clonotype has just a few counts. The rearrangement links TRBV7-2 to TRBJ2-3; D may be TRBD2 (6 bases). Germline V lookup: CDR1 SGHTA, CDR2 FQGNSA. The CDR3 extends over 16 amino acids. Trimming stripped 2 bases from V and 0 bases from J, with 12 bases between. The CDR3 DNA follows: TGTGCCAGCAGCTTACAACCGGCGGGAAGCACAGATACGCAGTATTTT. Encoded protein: CASSLQPAGSTDTQYF.

The gene calls are TRBV7-9 and TRBJ2-1, with TRBD2 identical over 7 bases. The length of the CDR3 is 17 residues. With 4 bases clipped from V and 4 bases from J, the junction kept 13 bases outside the gene matches. The germline gives CDR1 SEHNR, CDR2 FQNEAQ (reference sequence). This CDR3 reads CASSSFLADLGYNEQFF. The CDR3 DNA reads TGTGCCAGCAGCTCATTTCTAGCGGACCTGGGGTACAATGAGCAGTTCTTC.

This rearrangement joins TRBV4-1 to TRBJ2-1; the D is unclear. The CDR3 loop spans 12 amino acids. The germline V gene has CDR1 MGHRA and CDR2 YSYEKL. The V end lost 4 bases, the J end lost 6 bases, and 7 bases lay between the germline ends. The CDR3 protein is CASSRGPNEQFF. In DNA form, the CDR3 reads TGCGCCAGCAGCCGAGGCCCCAATGAGCAGTTCTTC.

About this clonotype itself: Because the CDR3's place on the DNA is in doubt, the DNA is left out and the CDR3 is given as listed by TCRdb. This chain connects TRBV27 to TRBJ2-3; the D call of TRBD2 is as the table states it, not checked on the DNA. The germline gives CDR1 MNHEY, CDR2 SMNVEV (reference sequence). Termini included, the CDR3 measures 16 amino acids. CDR3 region: CASNEAGELAQIRSIF.

On this clonotype: Being one base from a much bigger clone, this may be a read error. The chain uses TRBV6-2 or TRBV6-3 and TRBJ2-1; D uncertain. Per germline, CDR1 MNHEY and CDR2 SVGEGT. Between the trimmed V and J ends, which lost 6 bases and 15 bases, there was a span of 18 bases. CDR3 length equals 12 residues. The CDR3 loop is CASRSSLTGRFF. The CDR3 bases are TGTGCCAGCAGGAGTAGCCTAACTGGTCGGTTCTTC.

This clonotype showed up just once. The V and J genes are TRBV2 and TRBJ2-3, with D perhaps TRBD1 (6 bases). V dropped 10 bases and J dropped 2 bases, with 16 bases sitting between them. Germline V CDR1 and CDR2: SNHLY, FYNNEI. The CDR3 spans 14 residues. The CDR3, as DNA: TGTGCCACCAATGAGGGGGACCCCACAGATACGCAGTATTTT. Its translation is CATNEGDPTDTQYF.

The chain links TRBV5-1 to TRBJ2-7, with TRBD1 matching 7 bases. CDR1 is SGHRS, CDR2 YFSETQ, per germline. The J segment lost 0 bases and the V segment lost 4 bases, leaving 13 bases of the junction unmatched. The CDR3 consists of 17 residues. CDR3 in amino acids: CASSLDPSGTASYEQYF. CDR3 nucleotide sequence: TGCGCCAGCAGCCTCGACCCCTCCGGGACAGCCTCCTACGAGCAGTACTTC. The full variable domain, rest sourced from reference TRBV5-1 and TRBJ2-7, is KAGVTQTPRYLIKTRGQQVTLSCSPISGHRSVSWYQQTPGQGLQFLFEYFSETQRNKGNFPGRFSGRQFSNSRSEMNVSTLELGDSALYLCASSLDPSGTASYEQYFGPGTRLTVT.

The chain recombines TRBV7-6 with TRBJ2-7; 8 bases fit TRBD1. J gave up 6 bases and V 2 bases, and 9 bases lay outside the gene matches. CDR3 length equals 15 residues. CDR1 SGHVS and CDR2 FNYEAQ come from the germline V gene. The CDR3 loop is CASSLPGTGGSEQYF. The CDR3 DNA is TGTGCCAGCAGCTTACCAGGGACAGGAGGCTCCGAGCAGTACTTC.

The chain uses TRBV5-5 and TRBJ2-1, with 7 nucleotides matching TRBD1. The J call may not be correct, given that the DNA end is closer to TRBJ2-7. Germline assignment: CDR1 SGHKS and CDR2 YYEKEE (reference sequence). The CDR3 consists of 15 residues. CDR3: CASSLGDSLYNEQYF. The CDR3 DNA sequence: TGTGCCAGCAGCTTGGGGGACAGTCTATACAATGAGCAGTACTTC.

This clonotype appeared once. The gene calls are TRBV14 and TRBJ1-6, with TRBD1 identical over 8 bases. The length of the CDR3 is 13 residues. Germline CDR1 and CDR2: SGHDN and FVKESK. The junction had 3 bases not matched to a gene; V was cut back by 7 bases and J by 7 bases. The CDR3 coding sequence is TGTGCCAGCAAGGACAGGGAAAATTCACCCCTCCACTTT. Its protein product is CASKDRENSPLHF.

Comments on this clonotype: The CDR3 does not close with the conserved phenylalanine or tryptophan, likely indicating a read error. The chain couples TRBV29-1 to TRBJ2-7; a possible D gene is TRBD1 (5 bases). Germline V CDR1 and CDR2: SQVTM, ANQGSEA. This CDR3 is built from 11 residues. The ends were cut back, 7 bases at V and 3 bases at J, with 10 bases in the middle. CDR3 in DNA: TGCAGCGCCCGAAGGGGCTACGAGCAGTACCTC. As protein: CSARRGYEQYL.

This clonotype was seen more than once but under ten times. The genes are TRBV29-1 and TRBJ1-4; possibly TRBD1 for D (5 bases). The CDR3 covers 13 residues. Germline V lookup: CDR1 SQVTM, CDR2 ANQGSEA. V lost 2 bases to trimming and J lost 5 bases, with 9 bases between them. The CDR3 sequence: CSVEPRQNEKLFF. CDR3 DNA: TGCAGCGTTGAACCAAGACAGAATGAAAAACTGTTTTTT.

The chain combines TRBV5-1 with TRBJ2-1; TRBD2 aligns across 7 bases. In germline, CDR1 is SGHRS, CDR2 YFSETQ. The CDR3 has 15 amino acids. Losses at the gene ends were 4 bases for V and 3 bases for J; bases not matched to a gene: 7. The CDR3 sequence: CASSLGLEGYNEQFF. DNA for the CDR3: TGCGCCAGCAGCCTAGGACTAGAAGGCTACAATGAGCAGTTCTTC.

This clonotype was counted a few times. CDR3 region: CASSLAGGENEKLFF. For the CDR3, the DNA is TGTGCCAGCAGCTTGGCCGGGGGTGAGAATGAAAAACTGTTTTTT. The rearrangement joins TRBV5-5 to TRBJ1-4; maybe TRBD1 (5 bases). The V gene's germline CDR1 is SGHKS and CDR2 YYEKEE (reference sequence). The CDR3 sequence is 15 residues long. Trimming took off 0 bases at V and 5 bases at J, with 11 bases between the two ends.

The V and J genes are TRBV7-2 and TRBJ2-1; D may match TRBD1 or TRBD2 (5 bases each). The J call may be faulty, since TRBJ2-7 better matches the DNA end. The CDR3 sequence is 15 residues long. Germline V lookup: CDR1 SGHTA, CDR2 FQGNSA. Written as DNA, the CDR3 is TGTGCCAGCGGTGGGATGGTCGGGGCAAACAATGAGCAGTACTTC. Protein sequence: CASGGMVGANNEQYF.

The chain links TRBV12-3 or TRBV12-4 to TRBJ2-3, with unresolved D. The length of the CDR3 is 12 residues. Trimming stripped 8 bases from V and 6 bases from J, with 12 bases between. The DNA for the CDR3 is TGTGCCAGCGGTCCGGTGGTGGATACGCAGTATTTT. It codes for CASGPVVDTQYF.

The chain couples TRBV2 to TRBJ1-2; D unresolved. The CDR3 is made up of 13 amino acids. V lost 6 bases and J 4 bases, leaving 12 bases between the germline ends. The germline CDR1 and CDR2 sequences are SNHLY and FYNNEI. The CDR3 spells CASRPAMAYGYTF. In DNA, the CDR3 is TGTGCCAGCAGGCCAGCAATGGCCTATGGCTACACCTTC.

Concerning this clonotype: An end of the junction differs from the germline gene, which may be a read error. The chain joins TRBV7-9 to TRBJ1-2, with 8 bases fitting TRBD1. The germline V gene has CDR1 SEHNR and CDR2 FQNEAQ (reference sequence). The CDR3 spans 13 residues. This chain's CDR3 is CAGSRTGGDGYTF. In nucleotides, the CDR3 is TGTGCCGGCAGCCGCACAGGGGGAGATGGCTACACCTTC. Using reference TRBV7-9 and TRBJ1-2 for the parts outside the CDR3, the full variable domain is DTGVSQNPRHKITKRGQNVTFRCDPISEHNRLYWYRQTLGQGPEFLTYFQNEAQLEKSRLLSDRFSAERPKGSFSTLEIQRTEQGDSAMYLCAGSRTGGDGYTFGSGTRLTVV.

The chain joins TRBV3-1 to TRBJ2-7; no reliable D call. V lost 4 bases and J lost 3, with 16 bases in between. The length of the CDR3 is 15 residues. Germline V gene data show CDR1 as LGHDT and CDR2 as YNNKEL (reference sequence). This CDR3 is CASSPDRDSFYEQYF. Written as DNA, the CDR3 is TGTGCCAGCAGCCCGGACCGAGACTCTTTCTACGAGCAGTACTTC.

The gene calls are TRBV20-1 and TRBJ1-1, with D perhaps TRBD1 (5 bases). Deletions cut 3 bases from V and 0 bases from J, with 14 bases between. This CDR3 comprises 15 residues. Germline lookup yields CDR1 DFQATT and CDR2 SNEGSKA (reference sequence). The CDR3 is CSASDLTALNTEAFF. The CDR3 DNA reads TGCAGTGCTAGCGACCTGACAGCCTTGAACACTGAAGCTTTCTTT.

The chain links TRBV20-1 to TRBJ2-1, with 8 bases matching TRBD2. The CDR3 spans 16 residues. The germline gives CDR1 DFQATT, CDR2 SNEGSKA (reference sequence). Trimming cost V 6 bases and J 2 bases; bases outside gene matches: 12. DNA for the CDR3: TGCAGTGCCACGATCGAGCCGGGACTAGCCTACAATGAGCAGTTCTTC. It codes for CSATIEPGLAYNEQFF.

The chain links TRBV13 to TRBJ2-1; 7 bases align to TRBD2. The CDR3 is made up of 15 amino acids. CDR1 is PRHDT and CDR2 is FYEKMQ in the germline V gene (reference sequence). V gave up 5 bases and J gave up 5 bases; unmatched junction bases: 9. Written as DNA, the CDR3 is TGTGCCAGCAGCGCCACGACTAGCCTTGACAATGAGCAGTTCTTC. This gives the protein CASSATTSLDNEQFF.

The rearrangement links TRBV5-8 to TRBJ2-7; 9 bases line up with TRBD1. The CDR3 consists of 16 residues. CDR1 and CDR2 from the germline V gene are SGHTS and YDEGEE. Trimming removed 5 bases from V and 4 bases from J; junction bases left unmatched: 13. CDR3 sequence reads: CASSPLPGQGTYEQYF. The CDR3, as DNA: TGTGCCAGCAGTCCCTTACCGGGACAGGGAACTTACGAGCAGTACTTC.

The chain links TRBV29-1 to TRBJ2-7; 11 positions agree with TRBD2. V lost 2 bases and J lost 2; bases outside the gene matches: 8. The germline V gene has CDR1 SQVTM and CDR2 ANQGSEA. This CDR3 region has 16 residues. CDR3 nucleotides: TGCAGCGTTGAAAGTTTAGCGGGGGGGAGAACCTACGAGCAGTACTTC. This encodes CSVESLAGGRTYEQYF.